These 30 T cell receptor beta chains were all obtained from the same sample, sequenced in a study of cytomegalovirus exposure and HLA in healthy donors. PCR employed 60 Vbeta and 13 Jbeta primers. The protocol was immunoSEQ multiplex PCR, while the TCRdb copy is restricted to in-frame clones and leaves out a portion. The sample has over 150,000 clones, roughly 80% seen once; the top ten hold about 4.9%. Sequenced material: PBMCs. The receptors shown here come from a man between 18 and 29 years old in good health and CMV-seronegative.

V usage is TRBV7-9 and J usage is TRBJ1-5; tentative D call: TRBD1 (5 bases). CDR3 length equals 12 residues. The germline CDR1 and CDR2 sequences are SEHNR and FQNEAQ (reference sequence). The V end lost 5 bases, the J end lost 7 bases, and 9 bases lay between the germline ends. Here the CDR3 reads CASSVAGQPQHF. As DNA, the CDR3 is TGTGCCAGCAGCGTCGCAGGGCAGCCCCAGCATTTT.

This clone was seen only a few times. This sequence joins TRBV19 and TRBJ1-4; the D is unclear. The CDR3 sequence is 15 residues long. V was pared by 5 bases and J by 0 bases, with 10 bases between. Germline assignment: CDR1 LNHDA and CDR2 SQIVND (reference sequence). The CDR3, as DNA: TGTGCCAGTAGTTCCTACGGTGCAACTAATGAAAAACTGTTTTTT. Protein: CASSSYGATNEKLFF.

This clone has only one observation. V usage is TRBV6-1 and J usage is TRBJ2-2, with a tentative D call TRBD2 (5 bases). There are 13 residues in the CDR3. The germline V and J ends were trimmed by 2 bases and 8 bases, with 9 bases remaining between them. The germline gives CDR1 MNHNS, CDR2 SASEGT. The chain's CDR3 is CASSEREQGELFF. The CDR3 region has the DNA TGTGCCAGCAGTGAAAGGGAGCAAGGGGAGCTGTTTTTT.

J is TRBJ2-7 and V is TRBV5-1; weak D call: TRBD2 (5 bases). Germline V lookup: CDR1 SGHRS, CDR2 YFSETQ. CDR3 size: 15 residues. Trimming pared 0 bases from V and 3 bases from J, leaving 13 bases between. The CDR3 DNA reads TGCGCCAGCAGCTTGGCCGCCGGGATCATCTACGAGCAGTACTTC. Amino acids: CASSLAAGIIYEQYF.

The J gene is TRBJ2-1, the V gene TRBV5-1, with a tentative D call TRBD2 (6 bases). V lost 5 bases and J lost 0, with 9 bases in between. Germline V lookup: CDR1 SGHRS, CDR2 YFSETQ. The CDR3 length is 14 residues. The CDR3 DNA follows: TGCGCCAGCAGAGCGACTAGCTCCTACAATGAGCAGTTCTTC. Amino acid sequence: CASRATSSYNEQFF.

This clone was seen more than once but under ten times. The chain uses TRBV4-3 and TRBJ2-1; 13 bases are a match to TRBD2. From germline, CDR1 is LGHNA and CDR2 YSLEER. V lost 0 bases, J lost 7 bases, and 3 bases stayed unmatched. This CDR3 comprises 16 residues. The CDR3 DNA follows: TGCGCCAGCAGCCAAGATTGGACTAGCGGGAGTAATGAGCAGTTCTTC. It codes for CASSQDWTSGSNEQFF.

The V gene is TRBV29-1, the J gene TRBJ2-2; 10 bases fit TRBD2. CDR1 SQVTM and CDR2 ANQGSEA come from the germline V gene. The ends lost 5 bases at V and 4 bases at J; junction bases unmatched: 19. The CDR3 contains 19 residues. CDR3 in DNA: TGCAGCGTTTATTGGAGTGGGCAGCGGGAGGGCGAGAGCACCGGGGAGCTGTTTTTT. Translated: CSVYWSGQREGESTGELFF.

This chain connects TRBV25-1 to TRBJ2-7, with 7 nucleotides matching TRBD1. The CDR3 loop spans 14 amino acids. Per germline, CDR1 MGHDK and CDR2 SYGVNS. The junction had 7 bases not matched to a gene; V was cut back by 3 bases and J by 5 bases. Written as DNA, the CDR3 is TGTGCCAGCAGTGATGCCAGGGGGACCCACGAGCAGTACTTC. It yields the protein CASSDARGTHEQYF.

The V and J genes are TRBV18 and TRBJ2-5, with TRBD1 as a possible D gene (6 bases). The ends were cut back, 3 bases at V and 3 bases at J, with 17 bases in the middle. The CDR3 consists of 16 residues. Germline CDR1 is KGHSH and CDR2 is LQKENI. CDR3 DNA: TGTGCCAGCTCACCGGGCCAATGGACAGTCGAAGAGACCCAGTACTTC. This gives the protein CASSPGQWTVEETQYF.

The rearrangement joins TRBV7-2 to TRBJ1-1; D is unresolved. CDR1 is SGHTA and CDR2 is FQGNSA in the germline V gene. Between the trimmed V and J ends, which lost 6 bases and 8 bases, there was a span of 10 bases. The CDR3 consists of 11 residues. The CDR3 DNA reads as TGTGCCAGCAGGCCACAGTTCGAAGCTTTCTTT. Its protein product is CASRPQFEAFF.

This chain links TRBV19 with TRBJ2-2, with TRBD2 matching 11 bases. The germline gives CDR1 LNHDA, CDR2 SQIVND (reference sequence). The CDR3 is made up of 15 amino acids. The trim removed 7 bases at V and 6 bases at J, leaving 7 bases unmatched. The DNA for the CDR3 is TGTGCCAGTACTTTTAGCGGGGGGGCCGCCGGGGAGCTGTTTTTT. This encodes CASTFSGGAAGELFF.

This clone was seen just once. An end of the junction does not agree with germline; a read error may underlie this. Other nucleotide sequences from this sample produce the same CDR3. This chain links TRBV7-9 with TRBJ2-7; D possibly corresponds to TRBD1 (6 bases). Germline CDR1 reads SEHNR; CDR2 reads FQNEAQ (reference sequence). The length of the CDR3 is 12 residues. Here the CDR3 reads CSSSLTGNEQYF. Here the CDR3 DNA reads TGTTCCAGCAGCTTGACAGGTAACGAGCAGTACTTC.

CDR3 loop: CASGTGDTYEQYF. In DNA, the CDR3 is TGTGCCAGCGGGACAGGGGACACCTACGAGCAGTACTTC. V and J are TRBV27 and TRBJ2-7, with 10 bases identical to TRBD1. V dropped 8 bases and J dropped 2; count of bases not matched to a gene: 3. From germline, CDR1 is MNHEY and CDR2 SMNVEV (reference sequence). This CDR3 is built from 13 residues.

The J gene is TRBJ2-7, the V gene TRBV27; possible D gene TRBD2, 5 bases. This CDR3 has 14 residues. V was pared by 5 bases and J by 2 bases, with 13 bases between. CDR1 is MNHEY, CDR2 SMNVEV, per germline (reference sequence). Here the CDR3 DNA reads TGTGCCAGCAGTATTTTCGAGGGAGCCTACGAGCAGTACTTC. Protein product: CASSIFEGAYEQYF.

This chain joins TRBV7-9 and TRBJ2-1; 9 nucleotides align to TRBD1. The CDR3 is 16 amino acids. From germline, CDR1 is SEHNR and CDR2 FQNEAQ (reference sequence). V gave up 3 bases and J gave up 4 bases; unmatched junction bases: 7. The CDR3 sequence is CASSFRPGQGYNEQFF. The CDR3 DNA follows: TGTGCCAGCAGCTTTCGGCCGGGACAGGGTTACAATGAGCAGTTCTTC.

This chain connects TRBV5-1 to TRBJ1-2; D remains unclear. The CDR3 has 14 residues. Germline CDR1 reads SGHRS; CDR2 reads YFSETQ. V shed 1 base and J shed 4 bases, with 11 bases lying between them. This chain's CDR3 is CASSLLGSLYGYTF. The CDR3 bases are TGCGCCAGCAGCTTGCTAGGTTCTCTCTATGGCTACACCTTC.

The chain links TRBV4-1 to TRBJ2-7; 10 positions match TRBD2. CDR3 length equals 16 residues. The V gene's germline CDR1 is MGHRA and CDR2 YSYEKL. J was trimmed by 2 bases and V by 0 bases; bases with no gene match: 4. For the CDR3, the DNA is TGCGCCAGCAGCCAAGAACCTAGCGGGGGAACCTACGAGCAGTACTTC. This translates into CASSQEPSGGTYEQYF.

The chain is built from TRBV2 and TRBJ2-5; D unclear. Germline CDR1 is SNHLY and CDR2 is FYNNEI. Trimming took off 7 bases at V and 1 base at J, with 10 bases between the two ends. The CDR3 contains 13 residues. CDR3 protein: CASKEQPQETQYF. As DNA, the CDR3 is TGTGCCAGCAAGGAGCAGCCCCAAGAGACCCAGTACTTC.

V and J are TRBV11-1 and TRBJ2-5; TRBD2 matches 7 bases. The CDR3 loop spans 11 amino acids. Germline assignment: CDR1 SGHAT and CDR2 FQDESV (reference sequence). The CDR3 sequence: CAAGGRETQYF. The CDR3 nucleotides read TGTGCTGCCGGCGGGAGAGAGACCCAGTACTTC.

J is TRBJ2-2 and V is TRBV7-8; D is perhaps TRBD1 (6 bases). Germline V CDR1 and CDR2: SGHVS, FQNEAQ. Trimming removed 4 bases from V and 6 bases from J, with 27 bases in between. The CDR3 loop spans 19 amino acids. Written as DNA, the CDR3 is TGTGCCAGCAGCTCTAAGACAGGATACAAAATACCTCGGCCCGGGGAGCTGTTTTTT. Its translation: CASSSKTGYKIPRPGELFF.

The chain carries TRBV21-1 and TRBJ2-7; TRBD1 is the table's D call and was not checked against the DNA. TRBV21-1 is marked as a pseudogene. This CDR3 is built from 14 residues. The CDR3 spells CASSTGDRTYEQYF. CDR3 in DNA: TGTGCCAGCAGCACCGGGGACAGGACCTACGAGCAGTACTTC.

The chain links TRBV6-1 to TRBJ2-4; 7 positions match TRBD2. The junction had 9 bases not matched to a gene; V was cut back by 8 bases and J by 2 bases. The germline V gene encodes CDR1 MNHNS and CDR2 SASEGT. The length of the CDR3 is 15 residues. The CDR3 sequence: CASYGRTVTKNIQYF. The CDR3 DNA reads TGTGCCAGCTACGGGAGGACGGTGACCAAAAACATTCAGTACTTC.

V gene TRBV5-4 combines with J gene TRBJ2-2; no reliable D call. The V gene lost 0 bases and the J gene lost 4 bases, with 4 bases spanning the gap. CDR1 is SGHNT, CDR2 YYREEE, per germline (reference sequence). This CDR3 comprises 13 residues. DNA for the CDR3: TGTGCCAGCAGCTTGGTAGCCACCGGGGAGCTGTTTTTT. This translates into CASSLVATGELFF.

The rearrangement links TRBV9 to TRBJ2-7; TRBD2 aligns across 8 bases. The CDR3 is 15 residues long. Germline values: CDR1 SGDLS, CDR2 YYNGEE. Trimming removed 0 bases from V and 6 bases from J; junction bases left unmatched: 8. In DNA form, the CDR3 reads TGTGCCAGCAGCGTAGTACCGGCGGGAGGATCCGAGCAGTACTTC. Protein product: CASSVVPAGGSEQYF.

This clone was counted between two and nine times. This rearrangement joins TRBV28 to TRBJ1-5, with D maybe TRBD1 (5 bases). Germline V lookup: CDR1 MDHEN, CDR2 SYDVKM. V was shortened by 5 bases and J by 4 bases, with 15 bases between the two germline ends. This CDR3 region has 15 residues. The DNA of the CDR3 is TGTGCCAGCAGTCCCGGGGGAGCTGATAATCAGCCCCAGCATTTT. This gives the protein CASSPGGADNQPQHF.

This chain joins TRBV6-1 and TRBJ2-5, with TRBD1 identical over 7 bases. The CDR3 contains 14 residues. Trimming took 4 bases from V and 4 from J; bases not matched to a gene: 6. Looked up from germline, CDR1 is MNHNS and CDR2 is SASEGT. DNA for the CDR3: TGTGCCAGCAGTGCGACAGGGATCGGAGAGACCCAGTACTTC. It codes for CASSATGIGETQYF.

Here the CDR3 DNA reads TGCGCCAGCAGCTTGGTCACGGGGGTCCAGCCCCAGCATTTT. Its translation: CASSLVTGVQPQHF. The chain has TRBV5-1 and TRBJ1-5; the D gene is possibly TRBD1 (5 bases). V was trimmed by 0 bases and J by 7 bases, leaving 11 bases between them. This CDR3 comprises 14 residues. Germline-derived CDR1 and CDR2 are SGHRS and YFSETQ.

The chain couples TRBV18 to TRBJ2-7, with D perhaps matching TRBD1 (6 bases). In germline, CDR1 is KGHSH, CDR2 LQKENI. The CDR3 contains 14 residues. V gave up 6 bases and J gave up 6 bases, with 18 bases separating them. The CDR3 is CASSRMDSLGEQYF. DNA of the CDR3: TGTGCCAGCTCGCGGATGGACAGTTTGGGCGAGCAGTACTTC.

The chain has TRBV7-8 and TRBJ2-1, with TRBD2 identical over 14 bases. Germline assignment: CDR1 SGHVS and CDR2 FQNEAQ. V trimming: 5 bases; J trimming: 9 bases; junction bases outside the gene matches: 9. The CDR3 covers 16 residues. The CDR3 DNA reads TGTGCCAGCAGCAGCGGGACTAGCGGGAGCTCTACTGAGCAGTTCTTC. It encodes CASSSGTSGSSTEQFF.

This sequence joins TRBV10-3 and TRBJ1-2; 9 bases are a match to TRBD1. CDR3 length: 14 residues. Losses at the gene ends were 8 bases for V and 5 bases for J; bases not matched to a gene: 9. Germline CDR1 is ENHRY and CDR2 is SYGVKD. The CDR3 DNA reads TGTGCCATCGGAGGACAGGGGTTAGTTTATGGCTACACCTTC. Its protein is CAIGGQGLVYGYTF.